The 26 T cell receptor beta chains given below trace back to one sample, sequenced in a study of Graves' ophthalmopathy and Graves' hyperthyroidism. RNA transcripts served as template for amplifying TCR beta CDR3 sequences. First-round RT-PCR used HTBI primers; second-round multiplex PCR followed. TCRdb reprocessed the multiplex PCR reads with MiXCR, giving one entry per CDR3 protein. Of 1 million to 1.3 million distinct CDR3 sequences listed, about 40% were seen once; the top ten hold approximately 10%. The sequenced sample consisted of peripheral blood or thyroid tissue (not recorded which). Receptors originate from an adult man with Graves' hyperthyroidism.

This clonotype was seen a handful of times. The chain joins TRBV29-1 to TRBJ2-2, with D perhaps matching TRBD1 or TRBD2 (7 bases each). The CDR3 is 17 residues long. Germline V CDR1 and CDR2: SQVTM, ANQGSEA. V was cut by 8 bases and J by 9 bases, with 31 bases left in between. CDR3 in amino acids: CSTAGGTDSATNWELFF. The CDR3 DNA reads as TGCAGCACAGCCGGGGGGACAGACTCCGCCACAAATTGGGAGCTGTTTTTT.

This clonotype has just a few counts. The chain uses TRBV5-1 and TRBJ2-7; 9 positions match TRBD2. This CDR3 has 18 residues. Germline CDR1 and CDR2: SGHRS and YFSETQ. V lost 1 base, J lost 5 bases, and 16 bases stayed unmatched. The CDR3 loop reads CASSLRGTRPGLANEQYF. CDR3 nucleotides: TGCGCCAGCAGCTTGAGGGGTACTAGACCGGGACTAGCAAACGAGCAGTACTTC.

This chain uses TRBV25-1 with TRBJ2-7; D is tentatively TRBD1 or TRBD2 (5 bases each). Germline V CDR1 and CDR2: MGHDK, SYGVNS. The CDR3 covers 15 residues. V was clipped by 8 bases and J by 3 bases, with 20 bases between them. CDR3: CASRTAGTEDYEQYF. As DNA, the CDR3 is TGTGCCAGCCGAACCGCCGGGACGGAAGACTACGAGCAGTACTTC.

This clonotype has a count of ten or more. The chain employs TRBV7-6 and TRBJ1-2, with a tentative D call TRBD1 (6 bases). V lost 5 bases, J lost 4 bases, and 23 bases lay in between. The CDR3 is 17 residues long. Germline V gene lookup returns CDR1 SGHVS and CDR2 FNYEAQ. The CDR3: CASSQGGGRGIPYGYTF. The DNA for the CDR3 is TGTGCCAGCAGCCAAGGTGGGGGCCGGGGAATCCCCTATGGCTACACCTTC.

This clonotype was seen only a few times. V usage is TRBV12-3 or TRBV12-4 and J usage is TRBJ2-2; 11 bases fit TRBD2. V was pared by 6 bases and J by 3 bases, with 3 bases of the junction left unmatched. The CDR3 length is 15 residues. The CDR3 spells CASRIAGGHTGELFF. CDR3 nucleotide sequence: TGTGCCAGCAGGATAGCGGGAGGGCACACCGGGGAGCTGTTTTTT.

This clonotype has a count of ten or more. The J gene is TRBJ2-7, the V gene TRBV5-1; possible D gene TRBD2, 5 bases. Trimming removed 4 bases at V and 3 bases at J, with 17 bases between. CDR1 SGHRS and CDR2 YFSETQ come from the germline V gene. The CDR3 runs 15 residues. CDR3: CASSPTRELFYEQYF. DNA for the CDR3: TGCGCCAGCAGCCCCACCCGGGAATTGTTCTACGAGCAGTACTTC.

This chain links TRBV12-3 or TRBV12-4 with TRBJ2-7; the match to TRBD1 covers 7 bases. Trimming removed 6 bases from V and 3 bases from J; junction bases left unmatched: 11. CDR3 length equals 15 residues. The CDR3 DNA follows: TGTGCCAGCAGCACTGGGGCACAGGGGCTCTACGAGCAGTACTTC. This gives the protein CASSTGAQGLYEQYF.

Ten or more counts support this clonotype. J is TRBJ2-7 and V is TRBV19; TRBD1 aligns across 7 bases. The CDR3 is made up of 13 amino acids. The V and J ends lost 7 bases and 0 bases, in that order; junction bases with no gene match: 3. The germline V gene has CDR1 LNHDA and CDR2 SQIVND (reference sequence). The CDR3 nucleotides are TGTGCCAGTACCAACAGGGGCTCCTACGAGCAGTACTTC. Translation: CASTNRGSYEQYF.

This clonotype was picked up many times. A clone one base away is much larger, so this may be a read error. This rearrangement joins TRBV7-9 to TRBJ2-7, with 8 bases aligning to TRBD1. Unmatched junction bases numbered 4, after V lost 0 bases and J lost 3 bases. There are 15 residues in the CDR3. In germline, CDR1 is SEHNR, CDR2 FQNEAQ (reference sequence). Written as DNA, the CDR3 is TGTGCCAGCAGCTTAGCGTCGGGACAGGACTACGAGCAGTACTTC. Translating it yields CASSLASGQDYEQYF.

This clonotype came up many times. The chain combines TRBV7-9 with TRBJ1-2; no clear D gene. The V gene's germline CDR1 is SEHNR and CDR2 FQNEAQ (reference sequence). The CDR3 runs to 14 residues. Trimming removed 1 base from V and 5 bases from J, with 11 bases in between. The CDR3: CASSLEGRVYGYTF. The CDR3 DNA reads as TGTGCCAGCAGCTTAGAGGGTCGGGTGTATGGCTACACCTTC.

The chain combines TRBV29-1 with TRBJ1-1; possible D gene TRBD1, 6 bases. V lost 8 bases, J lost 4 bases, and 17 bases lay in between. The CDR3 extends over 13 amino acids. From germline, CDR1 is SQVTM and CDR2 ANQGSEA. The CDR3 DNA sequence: TGCAGCAGCTCCCGGCAAGGGGGCACTGAAGCTTTCTTT. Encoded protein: CSSSRQGGTEAFF.

DNA for the CDR3: TGTGCCAGCAGCTTACAAGACCCAACTAATGAAAAACTGTTTTTT. The encoded protein is CASSLQDPTNEKLFF. V and J are TRBV7-2 and TRBJ1-4; D is unresolved. The V gene's germline CDR1 is SGHTA and CDR2 FQGNSA. Deletions cut 2 bases from V and 0 bases from J, with 7 bases between. This CDR3 comprises 15 residues. Variable domain in full (rest from reference TRBV7-2 and TRBJ1-4): GAGVSQSPSNKVTEKGKDVELRCDPISGHTALYWYRQSLGQGLEFLIYFQGNSAPDKSGLPSDRFSAERTGGSVSTLTIQRTQQEDSAVYLCASSLQDPTNEKLFFGSGTQLSVL.

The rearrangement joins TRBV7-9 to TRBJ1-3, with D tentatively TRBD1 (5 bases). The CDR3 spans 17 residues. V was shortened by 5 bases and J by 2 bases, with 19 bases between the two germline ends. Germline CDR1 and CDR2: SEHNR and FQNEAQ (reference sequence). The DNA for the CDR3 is TGTGCCAGCAGCCAAGAAGGGGCCAGCCGAGCTGGAAACACCATATATTTT. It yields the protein CASSQEGASRAGNTIYF.

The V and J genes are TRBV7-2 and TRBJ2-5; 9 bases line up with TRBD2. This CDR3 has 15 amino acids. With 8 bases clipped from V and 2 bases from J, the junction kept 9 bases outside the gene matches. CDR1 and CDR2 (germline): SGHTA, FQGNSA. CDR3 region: CASSPPSGRQETQYF. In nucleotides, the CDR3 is TGTGCCAGCTCACCACCAAGCGGGAGGCAAGAGACCCAGTACTTC.

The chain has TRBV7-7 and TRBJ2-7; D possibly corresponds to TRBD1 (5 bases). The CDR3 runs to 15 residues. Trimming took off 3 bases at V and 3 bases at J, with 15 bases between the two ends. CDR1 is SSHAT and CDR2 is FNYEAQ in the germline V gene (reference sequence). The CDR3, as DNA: TGTGCCAGCAGCTTCGAGTTTGGCAGGGACTACGAGCAGTACTTC. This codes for CASSFEFGRDYEQYF. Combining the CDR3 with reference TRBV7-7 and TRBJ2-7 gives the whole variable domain GAGVSQSPRYKVTKRGQDVTLRCDPISSHATLYWYQQALGQGPEFLTYFNYEAQPDKSGLPSDRFSAERPEGSISTLTIQRTEQRDSAMYRCASSFEFGRDYEQYFGPGTRLTVT.

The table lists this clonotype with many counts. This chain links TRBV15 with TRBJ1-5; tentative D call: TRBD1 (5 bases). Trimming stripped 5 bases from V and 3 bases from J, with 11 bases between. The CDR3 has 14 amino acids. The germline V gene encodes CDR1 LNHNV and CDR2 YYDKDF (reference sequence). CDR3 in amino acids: CATSPGRANQPQHF. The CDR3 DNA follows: TGTGCCACCAGCCCGGGACGGGCCAATCAGCCCCAGCATTTT.

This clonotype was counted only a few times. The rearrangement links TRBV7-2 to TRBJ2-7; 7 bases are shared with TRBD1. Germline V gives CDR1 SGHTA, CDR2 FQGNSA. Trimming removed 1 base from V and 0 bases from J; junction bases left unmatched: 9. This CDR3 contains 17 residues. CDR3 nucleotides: TGTGCCAGCAGCTTAGATCTCTGGGACAGAGCCTCCTACGAGCAGTACTTC. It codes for CASSLDLWDRASYEQYF.

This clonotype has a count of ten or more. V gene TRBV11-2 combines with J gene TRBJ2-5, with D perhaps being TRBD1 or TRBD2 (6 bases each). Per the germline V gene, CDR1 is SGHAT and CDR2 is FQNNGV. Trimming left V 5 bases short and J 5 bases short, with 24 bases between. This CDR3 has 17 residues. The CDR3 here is CASSPMSNSGAFETQYF. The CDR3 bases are TGTGCCAGCAGCCCGATGTCGAATTCGGGGGCGTTTGAGACCCAGTACTTC.

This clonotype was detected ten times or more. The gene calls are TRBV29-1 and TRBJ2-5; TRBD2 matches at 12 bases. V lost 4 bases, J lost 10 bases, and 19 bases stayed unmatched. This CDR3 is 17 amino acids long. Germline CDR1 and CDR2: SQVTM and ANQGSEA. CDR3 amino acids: CSVVGFGLGLAGLDQYF. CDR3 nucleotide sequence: TGCAGCGTTGTTGGTTTTGGACTCGGACTAGCGGGATTAGACCAGTACTTC.

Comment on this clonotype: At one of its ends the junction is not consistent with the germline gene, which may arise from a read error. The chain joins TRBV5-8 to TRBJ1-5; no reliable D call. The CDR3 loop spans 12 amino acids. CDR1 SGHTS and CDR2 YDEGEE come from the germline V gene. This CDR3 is CASSSGNQSQHF. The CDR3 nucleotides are TGTGCCAGCAGCTCCGGTAATCAGTCCCAGCATTTT.

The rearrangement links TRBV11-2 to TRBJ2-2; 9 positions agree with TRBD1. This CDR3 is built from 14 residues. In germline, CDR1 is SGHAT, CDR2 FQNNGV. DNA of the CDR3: TGTGCTACTAGACAGGGGGCGAACACCGGGGAGCTGTTTTTT. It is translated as CATRQGANTGELFF. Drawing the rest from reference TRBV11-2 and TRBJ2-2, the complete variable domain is EAGVAQSPRYKIIEKRQSVAFWCNPISGHATLYWYQQILGQGPKLLIQFQNNGVVDDSQLPKDRFSAERLKGVDSTLKIQPAKLEDSAVYLCATRQGANTGELFFGEGSRLTVL.

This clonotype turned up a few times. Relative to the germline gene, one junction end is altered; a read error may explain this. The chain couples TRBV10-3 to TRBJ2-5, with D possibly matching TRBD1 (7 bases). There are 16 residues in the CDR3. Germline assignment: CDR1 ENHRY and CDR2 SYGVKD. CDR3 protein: CASSYMAGTAQETQYF. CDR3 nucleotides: TGTGCCAGCAGTTACATGGCGGGGACAGCACAAGAGACCCAGTACTTC.

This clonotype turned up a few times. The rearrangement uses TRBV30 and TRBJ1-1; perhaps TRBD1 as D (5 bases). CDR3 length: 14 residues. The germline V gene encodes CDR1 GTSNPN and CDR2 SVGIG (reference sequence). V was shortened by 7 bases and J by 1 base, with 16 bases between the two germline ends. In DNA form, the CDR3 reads TGTGCCTCCAGGGAGGTATCGAGGAACACTGAAGCTTTCTTT. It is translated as CASREVSRNTEAFF.

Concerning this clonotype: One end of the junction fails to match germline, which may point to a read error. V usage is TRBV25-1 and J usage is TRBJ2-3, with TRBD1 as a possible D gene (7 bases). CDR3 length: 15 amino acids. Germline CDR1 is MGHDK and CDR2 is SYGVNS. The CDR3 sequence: CAGSDDREGTDTQYF. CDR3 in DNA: TGTGCCGGCAGTGACGACAGGGAGGGCACAGATACGCAGTATTTT.

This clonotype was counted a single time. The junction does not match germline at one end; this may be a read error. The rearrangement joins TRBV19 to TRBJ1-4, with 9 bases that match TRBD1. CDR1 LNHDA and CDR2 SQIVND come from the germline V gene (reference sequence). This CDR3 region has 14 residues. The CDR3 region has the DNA TGTGCCAGTAGCGGACAGGGGCGGAATGAAGAACTGTTTTTT. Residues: CASSGQGRNEELFF.

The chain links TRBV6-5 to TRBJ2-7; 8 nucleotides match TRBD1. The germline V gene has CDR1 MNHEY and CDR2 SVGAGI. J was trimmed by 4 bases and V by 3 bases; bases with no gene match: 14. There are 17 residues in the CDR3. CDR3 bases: TGTGCCAGCAGTTATCCCCTTCCAGGGGGCCTCGGTTACGAGCAGTACTTC. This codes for CASSYPLPGGLGYEQYF.